A single sample gave rise to the 28 T cell receptor beta chains below, sequenced in a study of post-analysis software for immune sequencing data. Unique molecular identifiers featured in each of the TCR beta cDNA libraries. MiXCR was run by TCRdb on the PCR reads, yielding one entry per CDR3 protein. The sample has under 200,000 distinct CDR3 sequences; 35% to 40% are singletons. Sequencing used blood, obtained after autologous hematopoietic stem cell transplantation. Receptor source: a girl aged 10-17 years with multiple sclerosis.

This clonotype was found a few times. This sequence joins TRBV4-2 and TRBJ2-7, with a weak D call TRBD2 (6 bases). Germline V gives CDR1 LGHNA, CDR2 YNFKEQ. V was pared by 0 bases and J by 4 bases, with 16 bases between. The CDR3 runs 16 residues. CDR3 residues: CASSQDGTGVGYEQYF. DNA of the CDR3: TGTGCCAGCAGCCAAGACGGGACGGGAGTAGGGTACGAGCAGTACTTC.

A few counts support this clonotype. This sequence joins TRBV6-5 and TRBJ2-5, with TRBD2 matching 12 bases. The DNA end is a closer match to TRBJ2-7, so the J assignment may be wrong. This CDR3 region has 16 residues. Germline values: CDR1 MNHEY, CDR2 SVGAGI. In DNA, the CDR3 is TGTGCCAGCAGTTACCAGCTAGCGGGAGGGTTCTACGAGCAGTACTTC. This sequence encodes CASSYQLAGGFYEQYF.

A few counts support this clonotype. The chain links TRBV6-6 to TRBJ1-5, with 9 nucleotides matching TRBD1. The CDR3 extends over 14 amino acids. Per germline, CDR1 MNHNY and CDR2 SVGAGI (reference sequence). V was pared by 5 bases and J by 7 bases, with 6 bases of the junction left unmatched. CDR3 DNA sequence: TGTGCCAGCAGTCTACAGGGGGCGCGGCAGCCCCAGCATTTT. Encoded protein: CASSLQGARQPQHF.

This clonotype was counted a single time. The genes are TRBV28 and TRBJ2-3; D possibly corresponds to TRBD1 (6 bases). This CDR3 has 12 amino acids. Trimming shortened V by 5 bases and J by 9 bases, and 12 bases separated the two germline ends. Germline assignment: CDR1 MDHEN and CDR2 SYDVKM. As DNA, the CDR3 is TGTGCCAGCAGTCCCAACAGGGTAACGCAGTATTTT. Amino acid sequence: CASSPNRVTQYF.

The V gene is TRBV21-1, the J gene TRBJ2-7; the table's TRBD1 call for D was not verified on the DNA. The J call may be incorrect, as the DNA end agrees better with TRBJ2-4. TRBV21-1 is described as a pseudogene. The CDR3 consists of 14 residues. CDR3 protein: CASSHRTRENIQYF. The CDR3 DNA follows: TGTGCCAGCAGCCATCGGACAAGGGAAAACATTCAGTACTTC.

The chain joins TRBV12-3 or TRBV12-4 to TRBJ2-1; tentative D call: TRBD2 (6 bases). Trimming removed 6 bases at V and 0 bases at J, with 12 bases between. This CDR3 spans 15 amino acids. The CDR3 sequence is CASSPRLVSYNEQFF. CDR3 nucleotides: TGTGCCAGCAGCCCGCGACTAGTCTCCTACAATGAGCAGTTCTTC.

CDR3 protein: CASSFEGNIQYF. In nucleotides, the CDR3 is TGTGCCAGCAGTTTCGAGGGGAACATTCAGTACTTC. V usage is TRBV28 and J usage is TRBJ2-4; D could derive from TRBD1 or TRBD2 (5 bases each). V was clipped by 3 bases and J by 7 bases, with 7 bases between them. The CDR3 sequence is 12 residues long. CDR1 is MDHEN, CDR2 SYDVKM, per germline.

The chain is built from TRBV29-1 and TRBJ2-5, with no clear D. V lost 0 bases and J lost 2, with 13 bases in between. The germline V gene encodes CDR1 SQVTM and CDR2 ANQGSEA. The CDR3 has 15 residues. The CDR3 sequence is CSVEDLGRRQETQYF. Here the CDR3 DNA reads TGCAGCGTTGAAGATCTAGGACGGAGACAAGAGACCCAGTACTTC.

The sample holds a few counts of this clonotype. The genes are TRBV5-1 and TRBJ2-3; possibly TRBD2 for D (5 bases). V was clipped by 4 bases and J by 3 bases, with 18 bases between them. The germline V gene has CDR1 SGHRS and CDR2 YFSETQ. This CDR3 is 16 amino acids long. The CDR3, as DNA: TGCGCCAGCAGCGCCCTCGGGGAATGGGTGACAGATACGCAGTATTTT. Amino acids: CASSALGEWVTDTQYF. The variable domain in full, completed from reference TRBV5-1 and TRBJ2-3, reads KAGVTQTPRYLIKTRGQQVTLSCSPISGHRSVSWYQQTPGQGLQFLFEYFSETQRNKGNFPGRFSGRQFSNSRSEMNVSTLELGDSALYLCASSALGEWVTDTQYFGPGTRLTVL.

This clonotype appeared a few times. A much larger clone is a single base away; this may be a read error. CDR3 sequence reads: CASSRQGSGANVRTF. The CDR3 coding sequence is TGTGCCAGCAGCAGGCAGGGGTCAGGGGCCAACGTCCGGACTTTC. The rearrangement uses TRBV5-6 and TRBJ2-6, with D perhaps matching TRBD1 (6 bases). Germline lookup yields CDR1 SGHDT and CDR2 YYEEEE. This CDR3 is 15 amino acids long.

The V call is TRBV11-3, the J call TRBJ2-1, with D possibly being TRBD1 (6 bases). This CDR3 spans 14 amino acids. V was trimmed by 2 bases and J by 6 bases, leaving 11 bases between them. Germline V gene data show CDR1 as SGHNT and CDR2 as YENEEA. The DNA for the CDR3 is TGTGCCAGCAGCTTACGTGGGACAACCAATGAGCAGTTCTTC. Its protein product is CASSLRGTTNEQFF. Using reference TRBV11-3 and TRBJ2-1 for the parts outside the CDR3, the full variable domain is EAGVVQSPRYKIIEKKQPVAFWCNPISGHNTLYWYLQNLGQGPELLIRYENEEAVDDSQLPKDRFSAERLKGVDSTLKIQPAELGDSAVYLCASSLRGTTNEQFFGPGTRLTVL.

The chain is built from TRBV20-1 and TRBJ1-1, with D unresolved. CDR1 DFQATT and CDR2 SNEGSKA come from the germline V gene (reference sequence). The CDR3 covers 14 residues. With 2 bases removed from V and 0 bases from J, the gap between germline ends came to 10 bases. The CDR3 reads CSARNRVMNTEAFF. CDR3 bases: TGCAGTGCTAGAAATCGGGTAATGAACACTGAAGCTTTCTTT.

CDR3 nucleotides: TGTGCCACCAGCAGAGATCTGTGGAGGGGGCCCTACGAGCAGTACTTC. As protein: CATSRDLWRGPYEQYF. The chain has TRBV15 and TRBJ2-7; TRBD1 might be the D (7 bases). The CDR3 is 16 residues long. Germline CDR1 is LNHNV and CDR2 is YYDKDF (reference sequence). Trimming stripped 0 bases from V and 2 bases from J, with 14 bases between.

V gene TRBV20-1 combines with J gene TRBJ1-2; D is perhaps TRBD1 (5 bases). There are 13 residues in the CDR3. Germline CDR1 DFQATT, CDR2 SNEGSKA (reference sequence). V lost 4 bases, J lost 4 bases, and 13 bases lay in between. The CDR3 protein is CSANPGRTYGYTF. In DNA, the CDR3 is TGCAGTGCTAACCCGGGACGGACCTATGGCTACACCTTC.

This chain links TRBV5-8 with TRBJ1-2; TRBD1 matches at 8 bases. The CDR3 has 14 residues. Germline CDR1 SGHTS, CDR2 YDEGEE. V lost 4 bases, J lost 5 bases, and 7 bases stayed unmatched. CDR3 residues: CASSRRGQEYGYTF. As DNA, the CDR3 is TGTGCCAGCAGCCGACGGGGACAGGAGTATGGCTACACCTTC.

V and J are TRBV7-2 and TRBJ2-1; 12 bases are a match to TRBD2. The germline V gene has CDR1 SGHTA and CDR2 FQGNSA. J lost 7 bases, V lost 4 bases, and 14 bases had no gene match. The CDR3 covers 18 residues. CDR3: CASSYPGTSGFLGNEQFF. CDR3 coding DNA: TGTGCCAGCAGCTACCCCGGGACTAGCGGGTTTTTGGGGAATGAGCAGTTCTTC.

The chain links TRBV20-1 to TRBJ2-5; possibly TRBD2 for D (5 bases). Trimming left V 2 bases short and J 1 base short, with 11 bases between. In germline, CDR1 is DFQATT, CDR2 SNEGSKA (reference sequence). CDR3 length: 14 amino acids. CDR3 in DNA: TGCAGTGCTAGATCTGGGAGCTTCCAAGAGACCCAGTACTTC. This translates into CSARSGSFQETQYF.

Here the CDR3 DNA reads TGTGCCAGCAGCTCCGCTGCGGGAGTACACGAGCAGTACTTC. Its protein product is CASSSAAGVHEQYF. V usage is TRBV7-6 and J usage is TRBJ2-1, with TRBD2 matching 7 bases. TRBJ2-7 matches the DNA end more closely, so the J call is doubtful. Germline values: CDR1 SGHVS, CDR2 FNYEAQ. The CDR3 has 14 residues.

The chain is built from TRBV29-1 and TRBJ2-5; D is possibly TRBD2 (5 bases). The V end was cut by 4 bases, the J end by 11 bases, with 20 bases between. The CDR3 has 13 amino acids. Per the germline V gene, CDR1 is SQVTM and CDR2 is ANQGSEA. The CDR3: CSVVGGFYNEQYF. The CDR3 DNA sequence: TGCAGCGTTGTGGGCGGGTTCTACAATGAGCAGTACTTC.

The rearrangement links TRBV3-1 to TRBJ2-1, with 8 bases that match TRBD2. The CDR3 has 13 amino acids. With 2 bases clipped from V and 7 bases from J, the junction kept 1 base outside the gene matches. The germline V gene encodes CDR1 LGHDT and CDR2 YNNKEL (reference sequence). The CDR3 sequence is CASSQRLANEQFF. CDR3 bases: TGTGCCAGCAGCCAAAGACTAGCGAATGAGCAGTTCTTC.

This sequence joins TRBV5-1 and TRBJ2-7, with 12 bases aligning to TRBD2. Germline CDR1 SGHRS, CDR2 YFSETQ. After removal of 5 bases from V and 5 bases from J, the junction contained 11 bases not matched to a gene. This CDR3 contains 16 residues. CDR3: CASRHGRLAGVDEQYF. DNA of the CDR3: TGCGCCAGCAGGCACGGACGACTAGCGGGAGTGGACGAGCAGTACTTC.

J is TRBJ1-1 and V is TRBV27; maybe TRBD1 (5 bases). Germline assignment: CDR1 MNHEY and CDR2 SMNVEV (reference sequence). Trimming took 5 bases from V and 4 from J, leaving 8 bases between them. There are 12 residues in the CDR3. This CDR3 reads CASSRGGTEAFF. DNA of the CDR3: TGTGCCAGCAGTCGGGGGGGCACTGAAGCTTTCTTT.

The sample holds one count of this clonotype. V gene TRBV3-1 combines with J gene TRBJ2-5, with D unresolved. Per germline, CDR1 LGHDT and CDR2 YNNKEL (reference sequence). V gave up 4 bases and J gave up 4 bases, with 10 bases separating them. The length of the CDR3 is 13 residues. DNA of the CDR3: TGTGCCAGCAGCCCCCGGACGGGAGAGACCCAGTACTTC. Its protein product is CASSPRTGETQYF.

The chain links TRBV6-6 to TRBJ2-5, with D possibly called TRBD1 or TRBD2 (5 bases each). V lost 3 bases to trimming and J lost 1 base, with 9 bases between them. This CDR3 has 14 residues. Germline V gene data show CDR1 as MNHNY and CDR2 as SVGAGI (reference sequence). In nucleotides, the CDR3 is TGTGCCAGCAGTTATTCGAGGGGCCAAGAGACCCAGTACTTC. Protein product: CASSYSRGQETQYF.

The chain is built from TRBV6-2 or TRBV6-3 and TRBJ2-1; maybe TRBD2 (6 bases). The CDR3 contains 13 residues. Germline-derived CDR1 and CDR2 are MNHEY and SVGEGT. V was shortened by 8 bases and J by 5 bases, with 13 bases between the two germline ends. The CDR3 coding sequence is TGTGCCAGCCGAATGCGGGGAGACAATGAGCAGTTCTTC. Translated: CASRMRGDNEQFF.

V gene TRBV29-1 combines with J gene TRBJ2-7; perhaps TRBD2 as D (6 bases). Germline V lookup: CDR1 SQVTM, CDR2 ANQGSEA. Trimming pared 1 base from V and 4 bases from J, leaving 11 bases between. The CDR3 extends over 13 amino acids. CDR3 coding DNA: TGCAGCGTTGAAGTGGGGCGGGGATACGAGCAGTACTTC. Translation gives CSVEVGRGYEQYF.

This clonotype has a handful of counts. The chain has TRBV9 and TRBJ1-2; a possible D gene is TRBD1 (5 bases). V was cut by 4 bases and J by 6 bases, with 22 bases left in between. This CDR3 is 16 amino acids long. Germline V gene data show CDR1 as SGDLS and CDR2 as YYNGEE. The CDR3 DNA sequence: TGTGCCAGCAGCCCCTCGGGACGGATGATCTCGAATGGCTACACCTTC. As protein: CASSPSGRMISNGYTF.

The V call is TRBV14, the J call TRBJ1-2; TRBD1 agrees at 7 bases. The CDR3 is 14 residues long. Germline loops: CDR1 SGHDN, CDR2 FVKESK. V lost 3 bases to trimming and J lost 6 bases; unmatched junction nucleotides: 7. The CDR3 coding sequence is TGTGCCAGCAGCCATTCAACAGGGGTCAATGGCTACACCTTC. It specifies CASSHSTGVNGYTF.